This T cell receptor (beta chain) originates from a study of blood T cell repertoires in COVID-19. For the study at large: Specimens from acute and convalescent COVID-19 originated in the United States, Italy and Spain. From T cells, B-cell-depleted T cells, or PBMCs came the material, which was cDNA or gDNA.

This CDR3 has 16 amino acids. Trimming left V 1 base short and J 6 bases short, with 18 bases between. Germline V gives CDR1 LNHNV, CDR2 YYDKDF (reference sequence). Original data processing: Cell counts per sample came from amplifying reference gene primers. Method: immunoSEQ multiplex PCR; TCRdb's copy keeps in-frame clones and lacks some. That table supplies the V and J calls and clone size; D and trimming were determined from the DNA. The sample shows around 120,000 clones, 90% of them seen only once. This rearrangement joins TRBV15 to TRBJ1-2, with D perhaps matching TRBD1 (5 bases). The receptor's source is an older woman with COVID-19, enrolled during active disease. The specimen was peripheral blood. CDR3 region: CATSRGTPGLTNGYTF. The DNA of the CDR3 is TGTGCCACCAGCAGAGGGACACCGGGACTCACGAATGGCTACACCTTC. Using reference TRBV15 and TRBJ1-2 for the parts outside the CDR3, the full variable domain is DAMVIQNPRYQVTQFGKPVTLSCSQTLNHNVMYWYQQKSSQAPKLLFHYYDKDFNNEADTPDNFQSRRPNTSFCFLDIRSPGLGDTAMYLCATSRGTPGLTNGYTFGSGTRLTVV.